This T cell receptor beta chain was retrieved from a study of neoadjuvant nivolumab and ipilimumab in lung cancer. Study outcomes and limitations: Only two of four nivolumab-treated tumors gained richness and clonality by surgery.

About this clone itself: What it recognizes is unknown.

The table came from immunoSEQ multiplex PCR; TCRdb's copy has only in-frame clones and leaves some out. The sample yields roughly 23,000 clones, less than 85% seen once. Germline assignment: CDR1 GTSNPN and CDR2 SVGIG (reference sequence). The CDR3 spans 17 residues. V shed 1 base and J 5 bases; nucleotides not matched to a gene: 10. The chain is built from TRBV30 and TRBJ2-5; 13 nucleotides match TRBD2. This material consisted of peripheral blood, taken before neoadjuvant nivolumab, alone or with ipilimumab. The TCR was taken from an adult with non-small cell lung cancer. The CDR3 is CAWSGTGLAGESETQYF. CDR3 bases: TGTGCCTGGAGTGGAACCGGACTAGCGGGAGAATCGGAGACCCAGTACTTC.